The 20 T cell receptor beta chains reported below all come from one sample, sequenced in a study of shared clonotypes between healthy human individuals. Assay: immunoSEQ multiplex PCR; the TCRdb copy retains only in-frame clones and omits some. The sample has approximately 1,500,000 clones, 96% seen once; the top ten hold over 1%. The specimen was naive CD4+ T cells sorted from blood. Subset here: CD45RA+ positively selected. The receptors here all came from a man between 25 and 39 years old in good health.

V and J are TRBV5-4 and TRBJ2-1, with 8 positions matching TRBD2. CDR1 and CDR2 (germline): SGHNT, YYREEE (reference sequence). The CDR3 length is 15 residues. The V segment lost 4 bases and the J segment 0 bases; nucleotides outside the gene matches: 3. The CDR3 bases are TGTGCCAGCAGCACCGGGACTAGCTCCTACAATGAGCAGTTCTTC. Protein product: CASSTGTSSYNEQFF.

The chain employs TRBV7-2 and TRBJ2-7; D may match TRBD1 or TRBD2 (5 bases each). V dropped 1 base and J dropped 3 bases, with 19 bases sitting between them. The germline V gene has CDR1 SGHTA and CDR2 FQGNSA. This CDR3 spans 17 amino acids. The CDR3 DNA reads TGTGCCAGCAGCTTAGGGCCTGGGGGTCCCCAAGTCTACGAGCAGTACTTC. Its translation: CASSLGPGGPQVYEQYF.

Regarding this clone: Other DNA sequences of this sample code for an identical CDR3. CDR3 region: CASSEGAGYGYTF. As DNA, the CDR3 is TGTGCCAGCAGTGAGGGGGCGGGTTATGGCTACACCTTC. The chain carries TRBV2 and TRBJ1-2; D may be TRBD1 (6 bases). CDR3 size: 13 residues. Germline V gives CDR1 SNHLY, CDR2 FYNNEI. The V and J ends lost 3 bases and 5 bases respectively, with 10 bases between them.

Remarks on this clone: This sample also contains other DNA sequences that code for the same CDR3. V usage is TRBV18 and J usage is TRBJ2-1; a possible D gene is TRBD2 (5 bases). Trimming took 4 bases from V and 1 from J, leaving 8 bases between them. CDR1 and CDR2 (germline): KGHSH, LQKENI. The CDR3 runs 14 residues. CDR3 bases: TGTGCCAGCTCACTCAGCGGTTCCTACAATGAGCAGTTCTTC. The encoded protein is CASSLSGSYNEQFF.

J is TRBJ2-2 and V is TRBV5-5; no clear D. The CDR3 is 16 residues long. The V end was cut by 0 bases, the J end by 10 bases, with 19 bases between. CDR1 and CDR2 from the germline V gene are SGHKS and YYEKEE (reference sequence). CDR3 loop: CASSLGSLVGSEELFF. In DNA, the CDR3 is TGTGCCAGCAGCTTGGGATCTCTTGTGGGGTCCGAGGAGCTGTTTTTT.

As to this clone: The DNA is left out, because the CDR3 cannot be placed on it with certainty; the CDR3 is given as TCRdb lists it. The CDR3 here is CASSFVLFGPGDSTDTQYF. V is TRBV5-1 and J is TRBJ2-3; TRBD1, as called in the table, went unchecked against the DNA. The CDR3 is made up of 19 amino acids, end residues included. Germline V gene data show CDR1 as SGHRS and CDR2 as YFSETQ.

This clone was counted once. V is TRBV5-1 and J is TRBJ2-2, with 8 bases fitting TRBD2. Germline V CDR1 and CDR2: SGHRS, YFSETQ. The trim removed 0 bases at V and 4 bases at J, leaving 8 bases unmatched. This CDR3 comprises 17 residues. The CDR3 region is CASSLALAGRITGELFF. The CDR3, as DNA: TGCGCCAGCAGCTTGGCCTTAGCGGGGAGGATCACCGGGGAGCTGTTTTTT.

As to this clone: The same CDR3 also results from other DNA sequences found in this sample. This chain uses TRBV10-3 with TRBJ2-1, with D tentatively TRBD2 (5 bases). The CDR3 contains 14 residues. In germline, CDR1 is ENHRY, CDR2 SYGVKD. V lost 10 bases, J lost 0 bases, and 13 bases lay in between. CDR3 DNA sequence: TGTGCCACCCTTAGAGGGAGCTCCTACAATGAGCAGTTCTTC. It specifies CATLRGSSYNEQFF.

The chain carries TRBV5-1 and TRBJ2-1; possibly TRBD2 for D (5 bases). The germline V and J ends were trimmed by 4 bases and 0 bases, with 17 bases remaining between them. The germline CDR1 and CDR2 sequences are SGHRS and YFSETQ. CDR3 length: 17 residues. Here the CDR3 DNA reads TGCGCCAGCAGCCCAGGACTTTCCCCAAGCTCCTACAATGAGCAGTTCTTC. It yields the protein CASSPGLSPSSYNEQFF.

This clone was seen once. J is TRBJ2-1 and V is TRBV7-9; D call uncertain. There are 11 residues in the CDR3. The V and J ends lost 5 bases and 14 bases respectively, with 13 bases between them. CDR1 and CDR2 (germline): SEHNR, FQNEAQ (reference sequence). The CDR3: CASSPQRLEFF. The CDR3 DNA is TGTGCCAGCAGCCCACAACGCCTAGAGTTCTTC.

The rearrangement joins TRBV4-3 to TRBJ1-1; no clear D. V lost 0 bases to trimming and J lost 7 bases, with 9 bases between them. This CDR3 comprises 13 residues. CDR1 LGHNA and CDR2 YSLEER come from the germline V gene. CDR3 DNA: TGCGCCAGCAGCCAAGATTCCGCGGGTGAAGCTTTCTTT. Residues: CASSQDSAGEAFF.

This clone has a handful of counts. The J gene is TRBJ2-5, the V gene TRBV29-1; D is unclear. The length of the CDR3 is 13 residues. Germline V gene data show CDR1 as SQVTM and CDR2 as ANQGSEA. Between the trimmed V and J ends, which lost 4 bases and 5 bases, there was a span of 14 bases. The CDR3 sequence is CSVGHLKGETQYF. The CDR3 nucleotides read TGCAGCGTTGGACACCTGAAAGGGGAGACCCAGTACTTC.

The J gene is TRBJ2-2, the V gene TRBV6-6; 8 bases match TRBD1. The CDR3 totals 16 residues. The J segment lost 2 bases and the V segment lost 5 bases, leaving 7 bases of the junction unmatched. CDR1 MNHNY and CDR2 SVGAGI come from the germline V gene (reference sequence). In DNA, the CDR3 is TGTGCCAGCAGTCACCAGGGGGCGCATAACACCGGGGAGCTGTTTTTT. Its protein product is CASSHQGAHNTGELFF.

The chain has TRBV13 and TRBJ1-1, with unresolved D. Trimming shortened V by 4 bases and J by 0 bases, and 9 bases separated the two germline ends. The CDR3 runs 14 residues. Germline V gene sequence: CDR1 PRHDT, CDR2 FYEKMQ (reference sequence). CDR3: CASSSTFMNTEAFF. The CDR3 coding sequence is TGTGCCAGCAGCTCCACATTTATGAACACTGAAGCTTTCTTT. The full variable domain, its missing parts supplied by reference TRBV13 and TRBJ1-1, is AAGVIQSPRHLIKEKRETATLKCYPIPRHDTVYWYQQGPGQDPQFLISFYEKMQSDKGSIPDRFSAQQFSDYHSELNMSSLELGDSALYFCASSSTFMNTEAFFGQGTRLTVV.

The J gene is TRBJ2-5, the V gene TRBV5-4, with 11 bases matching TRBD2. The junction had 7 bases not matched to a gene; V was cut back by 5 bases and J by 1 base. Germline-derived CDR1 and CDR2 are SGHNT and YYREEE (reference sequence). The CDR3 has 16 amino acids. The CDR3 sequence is CASRHELAGAQETQYF. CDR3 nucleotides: TGTGCCAGCAGGCACGAACTAGCGGGGGCCCAAGAGACCCAGTACTTC. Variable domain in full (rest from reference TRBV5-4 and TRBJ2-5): ETGVTQSPTHLIKTRGQQVTLRCSSQSGHNTVSWYQQALGQGPQFIFQYYREEENGRGNFPPRFSGLQFPNYSSELNVNALELDDSALYLCASRHELAGAQETQYFGPGTRLLVL.

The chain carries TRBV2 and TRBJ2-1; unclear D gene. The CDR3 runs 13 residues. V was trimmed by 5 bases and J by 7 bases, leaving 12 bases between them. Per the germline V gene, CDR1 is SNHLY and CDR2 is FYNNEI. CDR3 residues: CASSTLVGNEQFF. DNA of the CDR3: TGTGCCAGCAGTACTCTCGTGGGGAATGAGCAGTTCTTC.

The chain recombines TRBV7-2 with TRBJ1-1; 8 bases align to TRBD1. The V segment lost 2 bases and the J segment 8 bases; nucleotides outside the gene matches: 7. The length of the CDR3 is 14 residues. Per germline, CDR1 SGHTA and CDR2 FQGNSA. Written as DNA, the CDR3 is TGTGCCAGCAGCTTAATGTTAGGGACAGGAGAAGCTTTCTTT. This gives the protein CASSLMLGTGEAFF.

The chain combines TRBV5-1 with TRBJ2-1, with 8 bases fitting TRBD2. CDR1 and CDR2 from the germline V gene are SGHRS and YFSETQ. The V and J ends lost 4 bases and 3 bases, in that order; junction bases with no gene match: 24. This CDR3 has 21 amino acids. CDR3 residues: CASSVWSQGRRDGTSYNEQFF. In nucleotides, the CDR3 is TGCGCCAGCAGCGTATGGTCCCAGGGGCGACGTGATGGGACTAGCTACAATGAGCAGTTCTTC. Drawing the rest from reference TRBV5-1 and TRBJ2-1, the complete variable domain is KAGVTQTPRYLIKTRGQQVTLSCSPISGHRSVSWYQQTPGQGLQFLFEYFSETQRNKGNFPGRFSGRQFSNSRSEMNVSTLELGDSALYLCASSVWSQGRRDGTSYNEQFFGPGTRLTVL.

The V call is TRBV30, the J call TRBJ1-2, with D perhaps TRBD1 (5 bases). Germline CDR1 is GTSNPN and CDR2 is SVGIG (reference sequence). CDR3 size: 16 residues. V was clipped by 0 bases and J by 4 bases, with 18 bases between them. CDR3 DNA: TGTGCCTGGAGTGTACGGTCTCGGGGGAGCGGCTATGGCTACACCTTC. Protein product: CAWSVRSRGSGYGYTF. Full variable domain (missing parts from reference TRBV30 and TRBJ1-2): SQTIHQWPATLVQPVGSPLSLECTVEGTSNPNLYWYRQAAGRGLQLLFYSVGIGQISSEVPQNLSASRPQDRQFILSSKKLLLSDSGFYLCAWSVRSRGSGYGYTFGSGTRLTVV.

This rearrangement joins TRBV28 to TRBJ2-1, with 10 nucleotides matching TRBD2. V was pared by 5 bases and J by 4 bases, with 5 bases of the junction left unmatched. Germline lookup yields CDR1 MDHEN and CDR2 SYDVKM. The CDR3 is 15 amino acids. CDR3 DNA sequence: TGTGCCAGCAGTCGGACTAGCGGCCTATACAATGAGCAGTTCTTC. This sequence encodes CASSRTSGLYNEQFF.